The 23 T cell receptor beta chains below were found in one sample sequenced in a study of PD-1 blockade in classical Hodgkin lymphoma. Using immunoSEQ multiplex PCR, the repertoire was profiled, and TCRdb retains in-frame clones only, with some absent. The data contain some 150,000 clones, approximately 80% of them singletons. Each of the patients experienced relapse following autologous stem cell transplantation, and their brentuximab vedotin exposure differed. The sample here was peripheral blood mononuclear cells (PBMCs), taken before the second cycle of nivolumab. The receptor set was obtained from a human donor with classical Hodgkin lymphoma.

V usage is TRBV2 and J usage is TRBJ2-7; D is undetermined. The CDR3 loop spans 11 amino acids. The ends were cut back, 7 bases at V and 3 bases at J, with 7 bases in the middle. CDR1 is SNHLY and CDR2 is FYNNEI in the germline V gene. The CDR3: CASNYHYEQYF. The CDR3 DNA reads TGTGCCAGCAACTATCACTACGAGCAGTACTTC. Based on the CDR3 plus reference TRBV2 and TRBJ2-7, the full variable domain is EPEVTQTPSHQVTQMGQEVILRCVPISNHLYFYWYRQILGQKVEFLVSFYNNEISEKSEIFDDQFSVERPDGSNFTLKIRSTKLEDSAMYFCASNYHYEQYFGPGTRLTVT.

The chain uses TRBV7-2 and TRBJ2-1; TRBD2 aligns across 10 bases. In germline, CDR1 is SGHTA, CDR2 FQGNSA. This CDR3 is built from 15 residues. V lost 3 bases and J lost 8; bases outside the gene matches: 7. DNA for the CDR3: TGTGCCAGCAGCTTTAGAAGCGGGGGGGCCGATGAGCAGTTCTTC. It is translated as CASSFRSGGADEQFF.

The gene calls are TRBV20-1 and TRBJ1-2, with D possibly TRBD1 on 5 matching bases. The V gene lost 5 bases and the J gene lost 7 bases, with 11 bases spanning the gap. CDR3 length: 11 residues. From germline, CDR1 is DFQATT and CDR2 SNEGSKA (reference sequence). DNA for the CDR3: TGCAGTGCTGCATGGGACCTTGGCTACACCTTC. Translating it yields CSAAWDLGYTF.

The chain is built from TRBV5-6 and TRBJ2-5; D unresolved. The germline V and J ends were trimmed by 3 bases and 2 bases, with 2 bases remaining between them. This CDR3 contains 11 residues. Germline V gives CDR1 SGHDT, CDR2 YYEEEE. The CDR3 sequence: CASSSQETQYF. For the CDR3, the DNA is TGTGCCAGCAGCTCACAAGAGACCCAGTACTTC. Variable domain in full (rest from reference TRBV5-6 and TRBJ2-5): DAGVTQSPTHLIKTRGQQVTLRCSPKSGHDTVSWYQQALGQGPQFIFQYYEEEERQRGNFPDRFSGHQFPNYSSELNVNALLLGDSALYLCASSSQETQYFGPGTRLLVL.

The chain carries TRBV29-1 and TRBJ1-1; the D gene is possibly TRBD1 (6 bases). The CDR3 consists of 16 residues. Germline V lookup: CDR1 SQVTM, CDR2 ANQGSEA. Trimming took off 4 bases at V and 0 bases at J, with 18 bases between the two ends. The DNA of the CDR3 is TGCAGCGTTGGAGGGCAGGGGTTAGGCATGAACACTGAAGCTTTCTTT. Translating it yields CSVGGQGLGMNTEAFF. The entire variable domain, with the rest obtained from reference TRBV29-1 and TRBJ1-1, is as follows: SAVISQKPSRDICQRGTSLTIQCQVDSQVTMMFWYRQQPGQSLTLIATANQGSEATYESGFVIDKFPISRPNLTFSTLTVSNMSPEDSSIYLCSVGGQGLGMNTEAFFGQGTRLTVV.

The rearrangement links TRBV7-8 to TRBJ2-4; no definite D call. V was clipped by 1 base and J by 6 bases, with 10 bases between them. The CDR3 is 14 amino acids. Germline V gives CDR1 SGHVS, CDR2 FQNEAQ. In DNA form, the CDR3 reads TGTGCCAGCAGCTTAGGGGCAACGGGAAACATTCAGTACTTC. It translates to CASSLGATGNIQYF.

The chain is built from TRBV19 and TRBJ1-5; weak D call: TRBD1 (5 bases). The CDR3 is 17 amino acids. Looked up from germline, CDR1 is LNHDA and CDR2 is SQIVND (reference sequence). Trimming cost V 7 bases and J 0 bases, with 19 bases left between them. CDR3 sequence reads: CASTDRGSGYSNQPQHF. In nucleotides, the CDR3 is TGTGCCAGTACCGATCGGGGGTCCGGCTATAGCAATCAGCCCCAGCATTTT.

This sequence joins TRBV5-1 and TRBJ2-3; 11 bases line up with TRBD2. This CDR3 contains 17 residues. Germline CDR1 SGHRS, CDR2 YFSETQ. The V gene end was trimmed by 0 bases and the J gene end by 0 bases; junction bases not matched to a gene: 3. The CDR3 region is CASSLGLAGGSTDTQYF. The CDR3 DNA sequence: TGCGCCAGCAGCTTGGGCCTAGCGGGAGGAAGCACAGATACGCAGTATTTT.

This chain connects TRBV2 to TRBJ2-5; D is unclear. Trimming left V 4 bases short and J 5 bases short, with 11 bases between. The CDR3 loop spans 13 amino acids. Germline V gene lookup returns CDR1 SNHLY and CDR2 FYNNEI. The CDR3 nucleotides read TGTGCCAGCAGTGGAGTATTAGGCGAGACCCAGTACTTC. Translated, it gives CASSGVLGETQYF.

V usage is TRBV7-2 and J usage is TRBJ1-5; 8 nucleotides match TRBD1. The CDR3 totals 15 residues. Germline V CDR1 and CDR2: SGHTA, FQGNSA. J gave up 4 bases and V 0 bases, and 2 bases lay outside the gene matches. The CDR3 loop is CASSLADRVNQPQHF. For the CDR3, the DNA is TGTGCCAGCAGCTTAGCGGACAGGGTGAATCAGCCCCAGCATTTT.

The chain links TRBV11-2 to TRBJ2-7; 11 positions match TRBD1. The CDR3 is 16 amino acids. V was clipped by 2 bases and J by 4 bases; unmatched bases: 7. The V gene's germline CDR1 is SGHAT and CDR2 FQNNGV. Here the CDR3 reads CASSLNHGQGAYEQYF. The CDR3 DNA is TGTGCCAGCAGCTTAAACCACGGACAGGGGGCTTACGAGCAGTACTTC.

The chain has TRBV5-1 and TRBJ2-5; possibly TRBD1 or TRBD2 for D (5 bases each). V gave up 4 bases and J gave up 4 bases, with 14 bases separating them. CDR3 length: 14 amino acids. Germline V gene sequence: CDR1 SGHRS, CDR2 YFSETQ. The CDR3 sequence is CASSPGADRETQYF. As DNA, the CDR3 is TGCGCCAGCAGCCCCGGGGCAGATAGAGAGACCCAGTACTTC.

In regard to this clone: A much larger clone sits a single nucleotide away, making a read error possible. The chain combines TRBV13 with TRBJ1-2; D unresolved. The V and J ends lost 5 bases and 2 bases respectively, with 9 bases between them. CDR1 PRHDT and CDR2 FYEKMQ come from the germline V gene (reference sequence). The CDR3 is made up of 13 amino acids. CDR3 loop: CASSPDGNYGYTF. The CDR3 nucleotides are TGTGCCAGCAGCCCGGACGGAAACTATGGCTACACCTTC.

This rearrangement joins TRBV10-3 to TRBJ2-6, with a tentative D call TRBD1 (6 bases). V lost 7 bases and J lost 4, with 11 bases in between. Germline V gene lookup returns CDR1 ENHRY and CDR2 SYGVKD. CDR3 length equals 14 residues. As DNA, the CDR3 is TGTGCCATCAATGCAGGGGCAGGGGCCAACGTCCTGACTTTC. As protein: CAINAGAGANVLTF.

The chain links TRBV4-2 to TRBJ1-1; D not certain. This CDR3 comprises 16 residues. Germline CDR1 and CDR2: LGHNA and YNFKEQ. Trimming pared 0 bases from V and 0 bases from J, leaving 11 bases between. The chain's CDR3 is CASSQDFWVMNTEAFF. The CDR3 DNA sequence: TGTGCCAGCAGCCAAGATTTTTGGGTCATGAACACTGAAGCTTTCTTT.

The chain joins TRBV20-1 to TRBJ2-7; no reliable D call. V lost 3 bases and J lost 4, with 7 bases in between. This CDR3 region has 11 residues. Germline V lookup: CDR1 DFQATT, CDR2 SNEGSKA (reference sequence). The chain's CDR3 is CSASRAYEQYF. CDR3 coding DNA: TGCAGTGCTAGCCGCGCATACGAGCAGTACTTC.

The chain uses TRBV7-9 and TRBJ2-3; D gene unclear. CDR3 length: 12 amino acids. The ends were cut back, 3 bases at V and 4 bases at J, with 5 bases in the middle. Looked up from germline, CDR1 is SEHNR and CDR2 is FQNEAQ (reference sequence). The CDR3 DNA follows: TGTGCCAGCAGCTTCCACTCAGATACGCAGTATTTT. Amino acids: CASSFHSDTQYF.

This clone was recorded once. The CDR3 sequence: CASSPNLGGGTQYF. The CDR3 bases are TGTGCCAGCAGCCCGAATCTAGGGGGGGGGACCCAGTACTTC. The V call is TRBV2, the J call TRBJ2-5; D is perhaps TRBD2 (7 bases). Trimming stripped 6 bases from V and 7 bases from J, with 18 bases between. Germline loops: CDR1 SNHLY, CDR2 FYNNEI. There are 14 residues in the CDR3.

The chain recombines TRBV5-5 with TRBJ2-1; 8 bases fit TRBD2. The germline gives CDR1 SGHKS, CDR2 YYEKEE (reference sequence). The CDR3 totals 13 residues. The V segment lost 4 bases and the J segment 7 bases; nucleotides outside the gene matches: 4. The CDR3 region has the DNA TGTGCCAGCAGCCCGGCGGGGGGTAATGAGCAGTTCTTC. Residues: CASSPAGGNEQFF. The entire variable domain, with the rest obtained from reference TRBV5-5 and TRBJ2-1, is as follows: DAGVTQSPTHLIKTRGQQVTLRCSPISGHKSVSWYQQVLGQGPQFIFQYYEKEERGRGNFPDRFSARQFPNYSSELNVNALLLGDSALYLCASSPAGGNEQFFGPGTRLTVL.

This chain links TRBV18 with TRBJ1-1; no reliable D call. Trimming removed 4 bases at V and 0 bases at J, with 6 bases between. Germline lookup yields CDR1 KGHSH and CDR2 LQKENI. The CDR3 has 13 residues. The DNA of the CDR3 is TGTGCCAGCTCACACGATATGAACACTGAAGCTTTCTTT. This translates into CASSHDMNTEAFF.

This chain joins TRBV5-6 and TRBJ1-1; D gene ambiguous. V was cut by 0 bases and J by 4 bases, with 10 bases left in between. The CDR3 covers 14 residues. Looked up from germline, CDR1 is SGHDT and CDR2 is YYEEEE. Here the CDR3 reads CASSLGVLGTEAFF. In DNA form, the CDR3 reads TGTGCCAGCAGCTTGGGAGTACTGGGCACTGAAGCTTTCTTT.

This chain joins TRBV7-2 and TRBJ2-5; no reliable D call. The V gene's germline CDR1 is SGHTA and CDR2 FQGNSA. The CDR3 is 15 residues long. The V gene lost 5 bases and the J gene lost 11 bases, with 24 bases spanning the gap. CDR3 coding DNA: TGTGCCAGCAGCCGCGACTCAACGACCGGATCTGTGCAGTACTTC. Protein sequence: CASSRDSTTGSVQYF.

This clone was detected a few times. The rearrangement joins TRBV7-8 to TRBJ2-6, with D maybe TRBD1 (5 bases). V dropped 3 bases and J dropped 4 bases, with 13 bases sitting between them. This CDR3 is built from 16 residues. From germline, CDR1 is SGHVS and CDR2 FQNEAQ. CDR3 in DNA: TGTGCCAGCAGCTTTTATGGACAAGGCGGGGCCAACGTCCTGACTTTC. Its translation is CASSFYGQGGANVLTF.